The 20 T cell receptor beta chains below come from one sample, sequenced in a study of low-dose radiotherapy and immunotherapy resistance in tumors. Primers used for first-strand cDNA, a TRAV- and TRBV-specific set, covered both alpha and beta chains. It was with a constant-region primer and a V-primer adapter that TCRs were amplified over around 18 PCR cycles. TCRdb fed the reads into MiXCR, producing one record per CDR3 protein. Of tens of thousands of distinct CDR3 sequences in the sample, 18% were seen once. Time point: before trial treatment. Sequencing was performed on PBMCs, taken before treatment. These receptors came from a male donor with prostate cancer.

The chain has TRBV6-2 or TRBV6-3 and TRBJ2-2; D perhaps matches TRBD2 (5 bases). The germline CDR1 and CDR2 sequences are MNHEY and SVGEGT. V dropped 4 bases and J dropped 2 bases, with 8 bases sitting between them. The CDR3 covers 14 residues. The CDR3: CASSSGINTGELFF. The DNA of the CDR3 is TGTGCCAGCAGTTCCGGGATTAACACCGGGGAGCTGTTTTTT.

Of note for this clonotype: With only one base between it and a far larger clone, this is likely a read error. CDR3 loop: CASSFIGTGIYEQFF. CDR3 DNA: TGTGCCAGCAGTTTTATCGGGACAGGGATCTACGAGCAGTTCTTC. The V gene is TRBV12-3 or TRBV12-4, the J gene TRBJ2-1; 9 nucleotides agree with TRBD1. V lost 3 bases to trimming and J lost 10 bases; unmatched junction nucleotides: 10. The CDR3 runs to 15 residues.

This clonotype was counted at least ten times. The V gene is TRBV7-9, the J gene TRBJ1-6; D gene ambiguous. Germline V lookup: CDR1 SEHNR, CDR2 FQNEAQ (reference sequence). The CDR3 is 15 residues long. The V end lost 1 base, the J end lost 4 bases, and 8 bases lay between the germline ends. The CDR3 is CASSLVENYNSPLHF. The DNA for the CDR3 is TGTGCCAGCAGCTTAGTGGAGAATTATAATTCACCCCTCCACTTT.

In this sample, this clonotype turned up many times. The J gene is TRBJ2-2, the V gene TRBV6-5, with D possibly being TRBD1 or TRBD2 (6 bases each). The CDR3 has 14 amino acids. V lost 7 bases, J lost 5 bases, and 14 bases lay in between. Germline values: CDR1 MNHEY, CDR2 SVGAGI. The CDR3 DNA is TGTGCCAGCATGATGGGGGGCCGGACCGGGGAGCTGTTTTTT. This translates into CASMMGGRTGELFF.

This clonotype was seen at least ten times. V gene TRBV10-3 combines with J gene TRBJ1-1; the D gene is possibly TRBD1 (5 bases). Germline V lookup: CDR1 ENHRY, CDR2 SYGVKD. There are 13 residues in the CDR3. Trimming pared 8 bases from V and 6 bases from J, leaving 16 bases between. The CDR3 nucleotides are TGTGCCATCCGCTCGGGCCCGGGGCCTGAAGCTTTCTTT. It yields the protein CAIRSGPGPEAFF.

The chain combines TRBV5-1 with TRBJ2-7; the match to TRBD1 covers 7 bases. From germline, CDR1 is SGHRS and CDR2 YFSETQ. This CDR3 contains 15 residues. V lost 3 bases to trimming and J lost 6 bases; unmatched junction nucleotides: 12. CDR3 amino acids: CASSSLTGNGGEQYF. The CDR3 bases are TGCGCCAGCAGCTCTCTGACAGGGAATGGGGGCGAGCAGTACTTC.

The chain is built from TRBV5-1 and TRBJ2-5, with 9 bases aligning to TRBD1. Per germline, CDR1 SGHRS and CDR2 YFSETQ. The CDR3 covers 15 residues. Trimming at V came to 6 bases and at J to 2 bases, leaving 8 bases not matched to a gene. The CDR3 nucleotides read TGCGCCAGCAAGTGGGACAGGGCCCATCAAGAGACCCAGTACTTC. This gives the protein CASKWDRAHQETQYF.

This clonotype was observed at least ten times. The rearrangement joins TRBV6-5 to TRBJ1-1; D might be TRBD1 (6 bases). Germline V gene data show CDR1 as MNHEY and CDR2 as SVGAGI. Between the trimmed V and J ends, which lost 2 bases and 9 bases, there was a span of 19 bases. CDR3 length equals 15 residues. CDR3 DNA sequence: TGTGCCAGCAGTTACCGTGGGAGGACAGCGAGACAAGCTTTCTTT. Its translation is CASSYRGRTARQAFF.

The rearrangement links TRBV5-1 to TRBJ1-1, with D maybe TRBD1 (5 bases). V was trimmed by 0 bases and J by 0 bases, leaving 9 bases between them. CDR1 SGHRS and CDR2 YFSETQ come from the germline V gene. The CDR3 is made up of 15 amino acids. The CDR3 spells CASSLAAGLNTEAFF. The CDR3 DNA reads TGCGCCAGCAGCTTGGCCGCAGGGCTGAACACTGAAGCTTTCTTT.

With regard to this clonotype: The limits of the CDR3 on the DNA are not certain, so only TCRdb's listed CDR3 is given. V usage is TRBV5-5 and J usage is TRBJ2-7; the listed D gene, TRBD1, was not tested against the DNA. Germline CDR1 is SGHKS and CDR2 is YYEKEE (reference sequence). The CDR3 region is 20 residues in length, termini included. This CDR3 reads CASSIYLCSVVRGGSYEQYF.

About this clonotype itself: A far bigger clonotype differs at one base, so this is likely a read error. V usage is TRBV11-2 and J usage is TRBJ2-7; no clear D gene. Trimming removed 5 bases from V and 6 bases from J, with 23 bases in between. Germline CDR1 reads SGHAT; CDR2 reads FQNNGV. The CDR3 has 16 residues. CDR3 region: CASSQTDLARPAEQYF. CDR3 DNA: TGTGCCAGCAGCCAAACCGACCTGGCCCGTCCTGCCGAGCAGTACTTC.

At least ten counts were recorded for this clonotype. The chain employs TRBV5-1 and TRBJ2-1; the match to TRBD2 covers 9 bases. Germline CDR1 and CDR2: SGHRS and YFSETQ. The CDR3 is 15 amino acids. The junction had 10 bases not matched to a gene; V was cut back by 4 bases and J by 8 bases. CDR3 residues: CASSLGTSFRDEQFF. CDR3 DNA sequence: TGCGCCAGCAGCCTCGGGACTAGCTTTAGGGATGAGCAGTTCTTC.

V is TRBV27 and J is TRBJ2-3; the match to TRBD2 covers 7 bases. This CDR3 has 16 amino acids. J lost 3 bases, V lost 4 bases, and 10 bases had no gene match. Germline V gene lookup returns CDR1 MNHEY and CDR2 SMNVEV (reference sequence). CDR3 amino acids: CASSSRSGRGTDTQYF. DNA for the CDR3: TGTGCCAGCAGTTCGAGGTCGGGGAGGGGTACAGATACGCAGTATTTT.

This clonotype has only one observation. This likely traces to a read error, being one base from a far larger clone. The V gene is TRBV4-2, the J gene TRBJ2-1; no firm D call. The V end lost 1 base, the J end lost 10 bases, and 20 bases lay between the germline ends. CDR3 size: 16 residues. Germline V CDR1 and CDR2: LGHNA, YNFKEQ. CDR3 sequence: CASSQGSDLSSYEQFF. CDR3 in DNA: TGTGCCAGCAGCCAAGGAAGCGACCTAAGCTCCTACGAGCAGTTCTTC.

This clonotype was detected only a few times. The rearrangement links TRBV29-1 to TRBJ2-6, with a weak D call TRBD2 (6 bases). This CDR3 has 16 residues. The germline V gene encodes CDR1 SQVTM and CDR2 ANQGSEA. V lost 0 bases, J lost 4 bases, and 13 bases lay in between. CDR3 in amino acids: CSVEDLSGEGANVLTF. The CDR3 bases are TGCAGCGTTGAAGATTTATCGGGGGAGGGGGCCAACGTCCTGACTTTC.

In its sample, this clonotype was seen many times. CDR3: CASVKTGNTEAFF. DNA of the CDR3: TGTGCCAGCGTGAAAACAGGGAACACTGAAGCTTTCTTT. This rearrangement joins TRBV25-1 to TRBJ1-1; D may be TRBD1 (5 bases). Germline V lookup: CDR1 MGHDK, CDR2 SYGVNS. The CDR3 totals 13 residues. V shed 8 bases and J shed 1 base, with 11 bases lying between them.

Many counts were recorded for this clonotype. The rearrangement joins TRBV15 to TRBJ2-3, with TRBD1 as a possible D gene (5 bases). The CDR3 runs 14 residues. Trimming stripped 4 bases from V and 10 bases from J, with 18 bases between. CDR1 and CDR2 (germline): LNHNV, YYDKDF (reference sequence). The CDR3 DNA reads TGTGCCACCAGCACCGATACAGGCCCTCGGGCGCAGTATTTT. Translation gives CATSTDTGPRAQYF. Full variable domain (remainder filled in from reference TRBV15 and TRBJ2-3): DAMVIQNPRYQVTQFGKPVTLSCSQTLNHNVMYWYQQKSSQAPKLLFHYYDKDFNNEADTPDNFQSRRPNTSFCFLDIRSPGLGDTAMYLCATSTDTGPRAQYFGPGTRLTVL.

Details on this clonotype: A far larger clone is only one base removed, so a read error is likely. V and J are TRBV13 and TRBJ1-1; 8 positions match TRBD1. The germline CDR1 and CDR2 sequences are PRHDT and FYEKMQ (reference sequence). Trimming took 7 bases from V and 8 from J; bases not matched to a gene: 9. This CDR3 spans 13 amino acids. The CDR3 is CASIERTGSEAFF. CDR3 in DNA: TGTGCCAGCATTGAACGGACAGGGTCGGAAGCTTTCTTT.

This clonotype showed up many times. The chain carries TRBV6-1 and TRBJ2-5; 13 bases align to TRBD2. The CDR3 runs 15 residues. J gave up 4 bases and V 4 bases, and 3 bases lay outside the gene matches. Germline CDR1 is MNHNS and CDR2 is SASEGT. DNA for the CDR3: TGTGCCAGCAGTGCGACTAGCGGGGGGAGAGAGACCCAGTACTTC. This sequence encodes CASSATSGGRETQYF.

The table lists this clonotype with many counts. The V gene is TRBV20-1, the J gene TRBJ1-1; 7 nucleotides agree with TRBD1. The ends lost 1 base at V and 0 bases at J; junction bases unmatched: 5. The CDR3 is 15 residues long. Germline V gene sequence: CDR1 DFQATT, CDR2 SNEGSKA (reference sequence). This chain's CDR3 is CSARGDSKMNTEAFF. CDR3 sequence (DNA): TGCAGTGCTAGAGGGGACAGCAAAATGAACACTGAAGCTTTCTTT.